The 14 T cell receptor beta chains presented below share a single source sample, sequenced in a study of blood T cell repertoires in COVID-19. TCRdb's table, derived via immunoSEQ multiplex PCR, lists solely in-frame clones and lacks some. The sample includes 150,000 to 200,000 clones, more than 85% of them seen just once. Input material: peripheral blood. These TCRs come from a man younger than 30 with acute or convalescent COVID-19.

The rearrangement links TRBV5-4 to TRBJ2-7, with D possibly matching TRBD1 (6 bases). CDR1 and CDR2 (germline): SGHNT, YYREEE (reference sequence). The CDR3 contains 15 residues. Deletions cut 1 base from V and 1 base from J, with 12 bases between. The CDR3 here is CASSLKTGGSYEQYF. Here the CDR3 DNA reads TGTGCCAGCAGCTTGAAGACAGGTGGGTCCTACGAGCAGTACTTC.

The chain has TRBV10-3 and TRBJ2-1; 11 bases map to TRBD1. Per germline, CDR1 ENHRY and CDR2 SYGVKD. The CDR3 sequence is 16 residues long. Trimming cost V 3 bases and J 5 bases; bases outside gene matches: 6. CDR3 DNA: TGTGCCATCAGTGACCAGGACAGGGGGCGGAACAATGAGCAGTTCTTC. Translated, it gives CAISDQDRGRNNEQFF.

V gene TRBV7-2 combines with J gene TRBJ2-1; D might be TRBD2 (6 bases). V lost 5 bases, J lost 5 bases, and 22 bases lay in between. CDR1 and CDR2 (germline): SGHTA, FQGNSA. The CDR3 is 17 amino acids. CDR3 loop: CASSPDYQTPLNNEQFF. CDR3 in DNA: TGTGCCAGCAGCCCGGACTATCAGACTCCTCTAAACAATGAGCAGTTCTTC.

The V call is TRBV28, the J call TRBJ1-1; weak D call: TRBD1 (5 bases). Trimming took off 1 base at V and 3 bases at J, with 9 bases between the two ends. This CDR3 is 14 amino acids long. CDR1 is MDHEN and CDR2 is SYDVKM in the germline V gene. The CDR3: CASSLSRGYTEAFF. DNA of the CDR3: TGTGCCAGCAGTTTATCCCGGGGGTACACTGAAGCTTTCTTT. The full variable domain, its missing parts supplied by reference TRBV28 and TRBJ1-1, is DVKVTQSSRYLVKRTGEKVFLECVQDMDHENMFWYRQDPGLGLRLIYFSYDVKMKEKGDIPEGYSVSREKKERFSLILESASTNQTSMYLCASSLSRGYTEAFFGQGTRLTVV.

The chain uses TRBV5-5 and TRBJ2-7; perhaps TRBD1 as D (6 bases). This CDR3 comprises 14 residues. Germline V lookup: CDR1 SGHKS, CDR2 YYEKEE (reference sequence). V was pared by 4 bases and J by 1 base, with 12 bases between. CDR3 amino acids: CASSLQGNSYEQYV. The CDR3 DNA sequence: TGTGCCAGCAGCCTACAGGGAAATTCCTACGAGCAGTACGTC.

The J gene is TRBJ1-1, the V gene TRBV7-2, with D unresolved. CDR3 length equals 15 residues. CDR1 is SGHTA and CDR2 is FQGNSA in the germline V gene. The ends were cut back, 2 bases at V and 3 bases at J, with 13 bases in the middle. CDR3: CASSLSTYLYTEAFF. CDR3 coding DNA: TGTGCCAGCAGCTTATCGACATACTTGTACACTGAAGCTTTCTTT.

The chain links TRBV15 to TRBJ1-4; D possibly corresponds to TRBD1 (5 bases). This CDR3 contains 16 residues. Germline V gene data show CDR1 as LNHNV and CDR2 as YYDKDF (reference sequence). Trimming took 0 bases from V and 4 from J, leaving 12 bases between them. The CDR3 DNA is TGTGCCACCAGCAGAGATGGAGGGGCTGTTAATGAAAAACTGTTTTTT. Protein product: CATSRDGGAVNEKLFF.

This chain connects TRBV18 to TRBJ1-3; D is undetermined. Germline lookup yields CDR1 KGHSH and CDR2 LQKENI. The V gene lost 3 bases and the J gene lost 0 bases, with 12 bases spanning the gap. This CDR3 has 16 residues. CDR3 protein: CASSPPPLVSGNTIYF. Here the CDR3 DNA reads TGTGCCAGCTCACCGCCCCCACTTGTCTCTGGAAACACCATATATTTT.

This rearrangement joins TRBV7-3 to TRBJ2-2, with TRBD2 identical over 9 bases. V gave up 2 bases and J gave up 3 bases; unmatched junction bases: 7. Per germline, CDR1 SGHTA and CDR2 FQGTGA. This CDR3 region has 17 residues. The CDR3 loop is CASSLGLAGRYTGELFF. The CDR3 bases are TGTGCCAGCAGCTTAGGGCTAGCGGGGAGATACACCGGGGAGCTGTTTTTT.

The rearrangement joins TRBV30 to TRBJ1-3; D is undetermined. Between the trimmed V and J ends, which lost 0 bases and 7 bases, there was a span of 10 bases. CDR3 length equals 13 residues. In germline, CDR1 is GTSNPN, CDR2 SVGIG (reference sequence). The CDR3 loop reads CAWSVQSGNTIYF. CDR3 DNA: TGTGCCTGGAGTGTACAATCCGGGAACACCATATATTTT.

This chain links TRBV4-2 with TRBJ2-7, with D possibly matching TRBD1 (6 bases). V lost 0 bases, J lost 2 bases, and 8 bases lay in between. Per the germline V gene, CDR1 is LGHNA and CDR2 is YNFKEQ. This CDR3 region has 14 residues. This CDR3 is CASSQDRGPYEQYF. The DNA of the CDR3 is TGTGCCAGCAGCCAAGACAGGGGACCCTACGAGCAGTACTTC.

The chain links TRBV29-1 to TRBJ1-1, with D possibly TRBD1 on 6 matching bases. Germline V gene data show CDR1 as SQVTM and CDR2 as ANQGSEA. Deletions cut 0 bases from V and 11 bases from J, with 13 bases between. The CDR3 runs to 12 residues. DNA of the CDR3: TGCAGCGTTGAAGATAATCAGGGGTGGGCTTTCTTT. Protein: CSVEDNQGWAFF.

The chain links TRBV19 to TRBJ1-4; the D gene is possibly TRBD1 (6 bases). CDR1 LNHDA and CDR2 SQIVND come from the germline V gene (reference sequence). V shed 5 bases and J shed 0 bases, with 10 bases lying between them. The CDR3 has 15 amino acids. The DNA of the CDR3 is TGTGCCAGTAGTGACGGACAGACAACTAATGAAAAACTGTTTTTT. This encodes CASSDGQTTNEKLFF.

The gene calls are TRBV3-1 (or the pseudogene TRBV3-2) and TRBJ1-4; 7 positions match TRBD1. CDR1 LGHDT and CDR2 YNNKEL come from the germline V gene (reference sequence). J gave up 0 bases and V 1 base, and 5 bases lay outside the gene matches. This CDR3 comprises 17 residues. CDR3 sequence reads: CASSQAGTVATNEKLFF. CDR3 coding DNA: TGTGCCAGCAGCCAAGCTGGGACAGTAGCAACTAATGAAAAACTGTTTTTT.